This TCR beta chain stems from a study of shared clonotypes between healthy human individuals. Study-level background: The people who gave samples were a couple of women and three men aged 18 to 49.

Germline assignment: CDR1 SEHNR and CDR2 FQNEAQ (reference sequence). The CDR3 extends over 15 amino acids. Trimming shortened V by 4 bases and J by 9 bases, and 19 bases separated the two germline ends. TCRdb's table, derived via immunoSEQ multiplex PCR, lists solely in-frame clones and lacks some. This sample has 650,000 to 800,000 clones; just over 90% occur once, and the top ten carry about 24%. In the naive CD8 group, cells lacked CD45RO and were positively selected for CCR7, so terminally differentiated effector memory CD45RA+ cells were left out. The sequence derives from a man between 25 and 39 years old in good health. This chain uses TRBV7-9 with TRBJ2-1, with unresolved D. Sequencing input: naive CD8+ T cells sorted from blood. The CDR3 DNA reads TGTGCCAGCAGCTCGCAGGTGTTACCCCTTGTTGAGCAGTTCTTC. Translating it yields CASSSQVLPLVEQFF.